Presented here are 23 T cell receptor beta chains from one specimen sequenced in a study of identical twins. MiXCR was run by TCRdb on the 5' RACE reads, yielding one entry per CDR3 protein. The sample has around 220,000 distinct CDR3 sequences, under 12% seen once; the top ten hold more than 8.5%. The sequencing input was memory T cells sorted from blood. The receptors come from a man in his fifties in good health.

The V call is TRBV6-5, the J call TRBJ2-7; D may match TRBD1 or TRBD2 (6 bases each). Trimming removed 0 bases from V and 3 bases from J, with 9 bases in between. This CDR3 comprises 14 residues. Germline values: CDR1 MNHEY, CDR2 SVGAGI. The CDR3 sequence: CASSYSAGHYEQYF. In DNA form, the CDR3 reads TGTGCCAGCAGTTACTCGGCGGGACACTACGAGCAGTACTTC.

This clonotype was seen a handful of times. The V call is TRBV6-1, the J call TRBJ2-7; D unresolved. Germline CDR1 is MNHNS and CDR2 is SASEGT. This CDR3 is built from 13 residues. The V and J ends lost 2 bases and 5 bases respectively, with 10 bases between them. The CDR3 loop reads CASSERVSHEQYF. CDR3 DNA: TGTGCCAGCAGTGAACGGGTTTCCCACGAGCAGTACTTC.

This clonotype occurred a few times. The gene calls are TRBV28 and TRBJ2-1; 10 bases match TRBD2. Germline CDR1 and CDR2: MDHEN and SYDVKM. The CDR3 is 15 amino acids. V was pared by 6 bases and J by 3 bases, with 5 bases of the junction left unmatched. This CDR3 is CASRFRTSGYNEQFF. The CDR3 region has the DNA TGTGCCAGCAGATTCAGGACTAGCGGCTACAATGAGCAGTTCTTC.

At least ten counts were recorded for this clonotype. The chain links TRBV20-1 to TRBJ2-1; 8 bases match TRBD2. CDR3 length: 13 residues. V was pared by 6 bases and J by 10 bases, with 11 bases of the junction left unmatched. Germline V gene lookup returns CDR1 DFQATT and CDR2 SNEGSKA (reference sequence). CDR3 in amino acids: CSAGKSGSLEQFF. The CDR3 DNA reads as TGCAGTGCCGGGAAAAGCGGGAGTTTGGAGCAGTTCTTC.

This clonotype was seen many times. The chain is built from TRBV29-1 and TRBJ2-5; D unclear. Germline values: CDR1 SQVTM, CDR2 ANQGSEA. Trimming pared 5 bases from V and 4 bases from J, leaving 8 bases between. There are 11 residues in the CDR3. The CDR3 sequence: CSVQGSETQYF. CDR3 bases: TGCAGCGTTCAAGGGTCAGAGACCCAGTACTTC.

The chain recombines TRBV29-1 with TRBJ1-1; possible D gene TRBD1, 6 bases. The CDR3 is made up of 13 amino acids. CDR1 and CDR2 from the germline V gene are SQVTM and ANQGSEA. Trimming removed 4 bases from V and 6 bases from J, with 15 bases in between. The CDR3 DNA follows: TGCAGCGTTGGGGGGCGTGAGTTTTCTGAAGCTTTCTTT. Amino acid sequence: CSVGGREFSEAFF.

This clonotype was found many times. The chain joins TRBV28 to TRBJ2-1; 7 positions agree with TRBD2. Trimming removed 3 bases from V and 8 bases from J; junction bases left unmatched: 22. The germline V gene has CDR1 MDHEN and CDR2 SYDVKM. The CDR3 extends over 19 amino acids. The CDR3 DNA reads TGTGCCAGCAGTTTGTTTGGATGGGGGGAGGGTAACGTGGGGTATGAGCAGTTCTTC. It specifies CASSLFGWGEGNVGYEQFF. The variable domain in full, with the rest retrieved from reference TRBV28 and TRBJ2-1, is DVKVTQSSRYLVKRTGEKVFLECVQDMDHENMFWYRQDPGLGLRLIYFSYDVKMKEKGDIPEGYSVSREKKERFSLILESASTNQTSMYLCASSLFGWGEGNVGYEQFFGPGTRLTVL.

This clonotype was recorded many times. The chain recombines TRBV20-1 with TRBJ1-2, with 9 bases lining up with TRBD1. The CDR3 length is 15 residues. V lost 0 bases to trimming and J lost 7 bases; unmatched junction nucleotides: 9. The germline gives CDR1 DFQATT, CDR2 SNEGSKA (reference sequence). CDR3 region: CSARDPGQGHFGYTF. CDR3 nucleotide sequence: TGCAGTGCTAGAGACCCTGGACAGGGGCACTTTGGCTACACCTTC.

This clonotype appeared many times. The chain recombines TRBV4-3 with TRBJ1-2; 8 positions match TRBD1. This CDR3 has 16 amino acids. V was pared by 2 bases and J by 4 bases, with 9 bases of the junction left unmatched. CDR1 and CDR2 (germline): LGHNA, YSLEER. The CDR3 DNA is TGCGCCAGCAGCCAAAGCGGGACAGGCTGGGGCTATGGCTACACCTTC. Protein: CASSQSGTGWGYGYTF.

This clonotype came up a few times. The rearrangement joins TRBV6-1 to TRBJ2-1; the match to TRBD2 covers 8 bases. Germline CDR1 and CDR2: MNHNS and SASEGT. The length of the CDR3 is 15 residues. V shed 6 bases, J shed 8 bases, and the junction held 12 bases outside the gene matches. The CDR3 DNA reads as TGTGCCAGCAGCCTAGCGAGCGGGGGTTACGATGAGCAGTTCTTC. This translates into CASSLASGGYDEQFF.

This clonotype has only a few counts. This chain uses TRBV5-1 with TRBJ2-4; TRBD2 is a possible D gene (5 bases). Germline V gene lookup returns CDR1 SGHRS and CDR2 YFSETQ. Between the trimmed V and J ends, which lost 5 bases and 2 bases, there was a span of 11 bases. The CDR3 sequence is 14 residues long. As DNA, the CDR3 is TGCGCCAGCAGTGGCTCGGGAACCAAAAACATTCAGTACTTC. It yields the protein CASSGSGTKNIQYF.

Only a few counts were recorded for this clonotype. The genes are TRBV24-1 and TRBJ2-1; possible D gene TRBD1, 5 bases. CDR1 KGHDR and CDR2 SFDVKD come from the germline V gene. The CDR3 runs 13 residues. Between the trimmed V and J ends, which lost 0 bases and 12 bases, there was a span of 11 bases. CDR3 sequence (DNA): TGTGCCACCAGTGATTTGGCAGGGTACGGGCAGTTCTTC. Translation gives CATSDLAGYGQFF.

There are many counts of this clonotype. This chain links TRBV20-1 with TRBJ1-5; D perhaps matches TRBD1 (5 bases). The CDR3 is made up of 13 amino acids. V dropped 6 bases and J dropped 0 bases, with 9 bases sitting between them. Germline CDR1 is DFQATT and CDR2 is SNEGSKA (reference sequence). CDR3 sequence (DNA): TGCAGTGCCAAAGACAGTAGCAATCAGCCCCAGCATTTT. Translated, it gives CSAKDSSNQPQHF.

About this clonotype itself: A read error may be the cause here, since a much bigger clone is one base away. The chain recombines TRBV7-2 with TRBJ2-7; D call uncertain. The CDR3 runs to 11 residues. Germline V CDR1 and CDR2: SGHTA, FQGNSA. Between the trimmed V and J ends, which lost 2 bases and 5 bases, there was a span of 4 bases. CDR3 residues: CASSLYDEQYF. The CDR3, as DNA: TGTGCCAGCAGCTTATACGACGAGCAGTACTTC.

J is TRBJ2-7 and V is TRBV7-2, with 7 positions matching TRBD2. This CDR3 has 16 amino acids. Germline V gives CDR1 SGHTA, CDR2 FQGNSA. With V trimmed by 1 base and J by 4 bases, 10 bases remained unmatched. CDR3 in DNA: TGTGCCAGCAGCTTAGAGGGGCGGGGGTCGAGGTACGAGCAGTACTTC. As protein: CASSLEGRGSRYEQYF.

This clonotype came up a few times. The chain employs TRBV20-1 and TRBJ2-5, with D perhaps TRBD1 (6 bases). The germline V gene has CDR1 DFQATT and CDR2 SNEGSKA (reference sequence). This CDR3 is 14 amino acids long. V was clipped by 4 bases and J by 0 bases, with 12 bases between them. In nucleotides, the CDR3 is TGCAGTGCTAATAATCAGGGGTACCAAGAGACCCAGTACTTC. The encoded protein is CSANNQGYQETQYF.

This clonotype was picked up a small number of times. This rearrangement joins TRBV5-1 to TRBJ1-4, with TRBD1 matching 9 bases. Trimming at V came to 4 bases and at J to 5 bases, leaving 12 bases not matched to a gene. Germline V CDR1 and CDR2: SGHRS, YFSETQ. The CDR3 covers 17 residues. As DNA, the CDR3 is TGCGCCAGCAGCAATTACGGGACAGGGCTCCTCAATGAAAAACTGTTTTTT. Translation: CASSNYGTGLLNEKLFF.

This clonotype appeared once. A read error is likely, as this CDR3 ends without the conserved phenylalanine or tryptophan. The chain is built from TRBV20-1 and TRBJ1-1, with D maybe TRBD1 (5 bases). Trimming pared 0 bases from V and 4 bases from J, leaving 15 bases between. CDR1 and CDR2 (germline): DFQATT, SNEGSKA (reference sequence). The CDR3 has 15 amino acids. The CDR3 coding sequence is TGCAGTGCTAGAGATTTAAAGGGGTCGGGCACTGAAGCTTTCTCT. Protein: CSARDLKGSGTEAFS.

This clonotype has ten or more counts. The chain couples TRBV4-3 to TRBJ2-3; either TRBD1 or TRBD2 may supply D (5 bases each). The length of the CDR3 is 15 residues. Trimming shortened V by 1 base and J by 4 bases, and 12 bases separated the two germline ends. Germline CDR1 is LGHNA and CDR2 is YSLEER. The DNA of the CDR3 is TGCGCCAGCAGCCAAGCTGGGGGACGGGCAGATACGCAGTATTTT. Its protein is CASSQAGGRADTQYF.

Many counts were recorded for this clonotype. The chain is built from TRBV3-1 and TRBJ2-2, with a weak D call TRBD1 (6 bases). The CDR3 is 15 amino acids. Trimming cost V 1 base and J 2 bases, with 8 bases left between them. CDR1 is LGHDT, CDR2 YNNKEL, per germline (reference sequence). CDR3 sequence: CASSQGTVNTGELFF. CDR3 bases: TGTGCCAGCAGCCAAGGGACAGTTAACACCGGGGAGCTGTTTTTT.

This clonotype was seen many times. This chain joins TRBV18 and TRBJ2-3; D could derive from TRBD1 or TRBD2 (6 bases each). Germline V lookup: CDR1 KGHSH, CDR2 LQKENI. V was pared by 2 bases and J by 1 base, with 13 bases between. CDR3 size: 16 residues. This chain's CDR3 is CASSPNGGGRTDTQYF. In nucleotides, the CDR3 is TGTGCCAGCTCACCAAACGGAGGGGGTCGCACAGATACGCAGTATTTT.

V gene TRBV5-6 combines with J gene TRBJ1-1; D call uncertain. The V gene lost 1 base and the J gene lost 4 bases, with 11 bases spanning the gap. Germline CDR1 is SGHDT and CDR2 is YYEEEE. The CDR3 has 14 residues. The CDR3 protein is CASSLTTMGTEAFF. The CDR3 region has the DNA TGTGCCAGCAGCTTGACGACCATGGGCACTGAAGCTTTCTTT.

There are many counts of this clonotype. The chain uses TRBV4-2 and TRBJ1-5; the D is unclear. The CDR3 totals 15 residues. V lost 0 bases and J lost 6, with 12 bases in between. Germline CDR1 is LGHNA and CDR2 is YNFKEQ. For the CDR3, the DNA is TGTGCCAGCAGCCAAGAGGCGGGATTGAGTCAGCCCCAGCATTTT. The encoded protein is CASSQEAGLSQPQHF.